A single sample gave rise to the 13 T cell receptor beta chains below, sequenced in a study of early T cells in non-severe SARS-CoV-2 infection. TCRdb redid the calling of the 5' RACE reads with MiXCR, one entry per CDR3 protein. This table has about 33,000 distinct CDR3 sequences, about 7% appearing once. The source material was whole blood. The receptors were sampled from an adult who was a healthcare worker with PCR-confirmed SARS-CoV-2 infection or an uninfected control (not recorded which).

By sample share, this clonotype is medium-sized (0.01 to 0.1%). The CDR3 DNA reads as TGTGCCAACACACAAAGACTAGCGGGAGTGGAAAACGAGCAGTACTTC. It translates to CANTQRLAGVENEQYF. This sequence joins TRBV28 and TRBJ2-7; 12 bases match TRBD2. The J segment lost 5 bases and the V segment lost 10 bases, leaving 15 bases of the junction unmatched. The CDR3 spans 16 residues. In germline, CDR1 is MDHEN, CDR2 SYDVKM.

This clonotype was seen ten or more times. The V gene is TRBV10-3, the J gene TRBJ2-2; D tentatively fits TRBD1 or TRBD2 (5 bases each). Germline CDR1 ENHRY, CDR2 SYGVKD. The CDR3 sequence is 14 residues long. For the CDR3, the DNA is TGTGCAACCCGGGGCAGGGTAGCCACCGGGGAGCTGTTTTTT. Translation: CATRGRVATGELFF.

This chain joins TRBV18 and TRBJ1-1; D perhaps matches TRBD1 (5 bases). The germline V gene has CDR1 KGHSH and CDR2 LQKENI. The CDR3 is made up of 15 amino acids. V was shortened by 6 bases and J by 5 bases, with 19 bases between the two germline ends. The CDR3, as DNA: TGTGCCAGCTCCCAGGGCGCCAGGGATGGAACTGAAGCTTTCTTT. Protein sequence: CASSQGARDGTEAFF.

The rearrangement links TRBV6-2 or TRBV6-3 to TRBJ2-7, with 10 nucleotides matching TRBD1. CDR1 and CDR2 (germline): MNHEY, SVGEGT. V gave up 4 bases and J gave up 6 bases; unmatched junction bases: 6. The CDR3 consists of 14 residues. The CDR3 is CASSFRDRGGEQYF. The DNA of the CDR3 is TGTGCCAGCAGTTTCCGGGACAGGGGAGGCGAGCAGTACTTC.

The chain uses TRBV19 and TRBJ2-6, with 9 bases matching TRBD1. V lost 5 bases, J lost 4 bases, and 6 bases stayed unmatched. CDR1 is LNHDA, CDR2 SQIVND, per germline (reference sequence). The length of the CDR3 is 16 residues. DNA of the CDR3: TGTGCCAGTAGTCCCGGGACAGGGACCGGGGCCAACGTCCTGACTTTC. This translates into CASSPGTGTGANVLTF. Using reference TRBV19 and TRBJ2-6 for the parts outside the CDR3, the full variable domain is DGGITQSPKYLFRKEGQNVTLSCEQNLNHDAMYWYRQDPGQGLRLIYYSQIVNDFQKGDIAEGYSVSREKKESFPLTVTSAQKNPTAFYLCASSPGTGTGANVLTFGAGSRLTVL.

This chain joins TRBV6-5 and TRBJ2-5; 11 bases are a match to TRBD2. The germline gives CDR1 MNHEY, CDR2 SVGAGI. Trimming cost V 6 bases and J 5 bases; bases outside gene matches: 8. This CDR3 region has 15 residues. This chain's CDR3 is CASRPLAGAEETQYF. CDR3 sequence (DNA): TGTGCCAGCAGGCCACTAGCGGGAGCGGAGGAGACCCAGTACTTC.

This clonotype was detected only a few times. J is TRBJ2-7 and V is TRBV10-3; D not certain. Germline CDR1 and CDR2: ENHRY and SYGVKD. Deletions cut 0 bases from V and 3 bases from J, with 6 bases between. This CDR3 contains 13 residues. The CDR3 coding sequence is TGTGCCATCAGTGAGTCTCGCAACTACGAGCAGTACTTC. Translation: CAISESRNYEQYF.

This clonotype has just a few counts. The V and J genes are TRBV7-3 and TRBJ2-3; D call uncertain. The V and J ends lost 1 base and 0 bases respectively, with 11 bases between them. The CDR3 length is 16 residues. CDR1 and CDR2 (germline): SGHTA, FQGTGA. CDR3 sequence (DNA): TGTGCCAGCAGCTTAAGTGTTTCGCCTAGCACAGATACGCAGTATTTT. This sequence encodes CASSLSVSPSTDTQYF.

In this sample, this clonotype turned up many times. As DNA, the CDR3 is TGTGCCAGCAGCTTAGGACGGGCCTATAATTCACCCCTCCACTTT. As protein: CASSLGRAYNSPLHF. This rearrangement joins TRBV11-1 to TRBJ1-6; unclear D gene. The germline V gene has CDR1 SGHAT and CDR2 FQDESV (reference sequence). The V end lost 1 base, the J end lost 2 bases, and 6 bases lay between the germline ends. The CDR3 extends over 15 amino acids.

This clonotype has at least ten counts. V is TRBV3-1 and J is TRBJ2-1; 10 bases are shared with TRBD2. Germline V gene lookup returns CDR1 LGHDT and CDR2 YNNKEL (reference sequence). The V gene end was trimmed by 6 bases and the J gene end by 9 bases; junction bases not matched to a gene: 8. The CDR3 totals 14 residues. CDR3 amino acids: CASSPASGSSEQFF. CDR3 in DNA: TGTGCCAGCAGTCCGGCTAGCGGGAGTAGTGAGCAGTTCTTC.

In this sample, this clonotype turned up many times. The chain links TRBV9 to TRBJ2-1; D possibly corresponds to TRBD2 (5 bases). Trimming took 0 bases from V and 10 from J, leaving 17 bases between them. The CDR3 contains 15 residues. CDR1 SGDLS and CDR2 YYNGEE come from the germline V gene. In DNA form, the CDR3 reads TGTGCCAGCAGCGTAGAGGGAGTGGCAATAAGGGAGCAGTTCTTC. This codes for CASSVEGVAIREQFF.

This clonotype was seen at least ten times. The V gene is TRBV7-8, the J gene TRBJ2-2; D possibly corresponds to TRBD1 (5 bases). Germline CDR1 and CDR2: SGHVS and FQNEAQ. Trimming took off 7 bases at V and 5 bases at J, with 11 bases between the two ends. CDR3 length: 13 amino acids. This chain's CDR3 is CASTPRGTGELFF. The DNA of the CDR3 is TGTGCCAGCACCCCAAGGGGAACCGGGGAGCTGTTTTTT.

This clonotype has at least ten counts. This chain connects TRBV20-1 to TRBJ2-1; unclear D gene. The CDR3 covers 13 residues. Germline V gene data show CDR1 as DFQATT and CDR2 as SNEGSKA (reference sequence). V lost 1 base to trimming and J lost 3 bases, with 7 bases between them. The CDR3 region has the DNA TGCAGTGCTAGAGTTGGCATCTACAATGAGCAGTTCTTC. The encoded protein is CSARVGIYNEQFF.